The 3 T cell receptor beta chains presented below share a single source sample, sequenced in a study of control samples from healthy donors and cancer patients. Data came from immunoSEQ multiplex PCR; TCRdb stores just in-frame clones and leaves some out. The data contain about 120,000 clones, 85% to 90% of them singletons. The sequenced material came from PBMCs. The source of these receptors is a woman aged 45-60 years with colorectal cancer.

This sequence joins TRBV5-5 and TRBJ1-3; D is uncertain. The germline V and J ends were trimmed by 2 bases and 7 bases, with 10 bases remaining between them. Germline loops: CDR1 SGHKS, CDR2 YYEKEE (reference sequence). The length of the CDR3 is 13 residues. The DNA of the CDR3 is TGTGCCAGCAGCTTATTCCCCGGGAACACCATATATTTT. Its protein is CASSLFPGNTIYF.

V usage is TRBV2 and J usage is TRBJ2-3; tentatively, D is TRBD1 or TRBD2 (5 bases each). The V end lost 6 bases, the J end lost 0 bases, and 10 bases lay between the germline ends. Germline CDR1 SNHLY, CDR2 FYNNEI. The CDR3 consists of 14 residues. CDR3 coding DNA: TGTGCCAGCAGGGAGGACACTAGCACAGATACGCAGTATTTT. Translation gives CASREDTSTDTQYF.

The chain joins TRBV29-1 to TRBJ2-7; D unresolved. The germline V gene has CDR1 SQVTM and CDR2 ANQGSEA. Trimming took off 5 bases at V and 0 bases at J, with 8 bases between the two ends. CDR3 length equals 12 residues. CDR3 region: CSVYTSSYEQYF. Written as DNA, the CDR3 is TGCAGCGTTTACACGAGCTCCTACGAGCAGTACTTC.